These 2 T cell receptor beta chains were sequenced from one sample in a study of control samples from healthy donors and cancer patients. Data came from immunoSEQ multiplex PCR; TCRdb stores just in-frame clones and leaves some out. Of roughly 86,000 clones listed, about nine tenths are singletons. The sequencing sample was made of blood. The receptors come from a man aged 25-45 years in good health.

This rearrangement joins TRBV4-1 to TRBJ2-3; 12 nucleotides agree with TRBD2. The CDR3 is 15 amino acids. Germline CDR1 MGHRA, CDR2 YSYEKL. The ends lost 4 bases at V and 5 bases at J; junction bases unmatched: 4. The CDR3 spells CASSRKLAGGDTQYF. In nucleotides, the CDR3 is TGCGCCAGCAGCCGAAAACTAGCGGGGGGAGATACGCAGTATTTT.

This clone was detected only a few times. CDR3 sequence reads: CASSTGPTNEKLFF. The DNA for the CDR3 is TGTGCCAGCAGCACAGGGCCGACTAATGAAAAACTGTTTTTT. The chain employs TRBV7-2 and TRBJ1-4; possible D gene TRBD1, 6 bases. From germline, CDR1 is SGHTA and CDR2 FQGNSA. CDR3 length: 14 amino acids. With 5 bases removed from V and 2 bases from J, the gap between germline ends came to 9 bases. The variable domain in full, with the rest retrieved from reference TRBV7-2 and TRBJ1-4, is GAGVSQSPSNKVTEKGKDVELRCDPISGHTALYWYRQSLGQGLEFLIYFQGNSAPDKSGLPSDRFSAERTGGSVSTLTIQRTQQEDSAVYLCASSTGPTNEKLFFGSGTQLSVL.